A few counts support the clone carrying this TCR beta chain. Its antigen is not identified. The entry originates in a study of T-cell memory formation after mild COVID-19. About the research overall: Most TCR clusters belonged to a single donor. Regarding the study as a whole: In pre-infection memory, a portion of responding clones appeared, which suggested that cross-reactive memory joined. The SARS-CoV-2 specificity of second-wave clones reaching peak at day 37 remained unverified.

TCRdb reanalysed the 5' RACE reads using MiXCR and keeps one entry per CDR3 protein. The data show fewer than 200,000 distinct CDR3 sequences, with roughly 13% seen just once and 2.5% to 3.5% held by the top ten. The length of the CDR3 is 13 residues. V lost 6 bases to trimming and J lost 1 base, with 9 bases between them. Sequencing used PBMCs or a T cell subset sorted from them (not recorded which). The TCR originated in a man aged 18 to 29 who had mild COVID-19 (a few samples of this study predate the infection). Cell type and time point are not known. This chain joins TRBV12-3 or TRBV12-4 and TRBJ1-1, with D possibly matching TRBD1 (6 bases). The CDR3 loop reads CASSDRRNTEAFF. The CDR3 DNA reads TGTGCCAGCAGCGACAGGAGGAACACTGAAGCTTTCTTT.